Below, 4 T cell receptor beta chains from the same sample are listed, as sequenced in a study of cytomegalovirus exposure and HLA in healthy donors. The PCR employed 60 Vbeta primers together with 13 Jbeta primers. Here immunoSEQ multiplex PCR was the method, and the copy in TCRdb shows in-frame clones only, minus some. The table lists about 150,000 clones, roughly 79% of them singletons, with less than 3.5% in the top ten. The specimen sequenced was PBMCs. Receptor source: a man in his late teens or twenties in good health and CMV-seronegative.

The V call is TRBV6-1, the J call TRBJ2-3; the D gene is possibly TRBD1 (5 bases). From germline, CDR1 is MNHNS and CDR2 SASEGT. Deletions cut 6 bases from V and 1 base from J, with 14 bases between. The CDR3 extends over 15 amino acids. For the CDR3, the DNA is TGTGCCAGCAGGGGGCTCTCTTTTGGCACAGATACGCAGTATTTT. This gives the protein CASRGLSFGTDTQYF.

This clone has a handful of counts. The rearrangement links TRBV7-3 to TRBJ2-7, with a possible D match to TRBD2 (7 bases). V lost 5 bases and J lost 2, with 16 bases in between. In germline, CDR1 is SGHTA, CDR2 FQGTGA. The CDR3 covers 15 residues. This CDR3 reads CASSPAGGGPYEQYF. The CDR3 DNA reads as TGTGCCAGCAGCCCCGCCGGCGGGGGCCCCTACGAGCAGTACTTC.

This clone was seen a handful of times. The gene calls are TRBV21-1 and TRBJ1-2. TRBV21-1 is a pseudogene locus. This CDR3 spans 11 amino acids. This CDR3 is CASSKERDSFF. DNA of the CDR3: TGTGCCAGCAGCAAAGAAAGGGACTCATTCTTC.

The chain carries TRBV4-1 and TRBJ2-2; TRBD1 agrees at 7 bases. V shed 5 bases, J shed 0 bases, and the junction held 9 bases outside the gene matches. The CDR3 has 17 residues. Germline V lookup: CDR1 MGHRA, CDR2 YSYEKL. CDR3 protein: CASSILDRNSNTGELFF. CDR3 coding DNA: TGCGCCAGCAGCATACTGGACAGGAATTCGAACACCGGGGAGCTGTTTTTT.